The following is a T cell receptor (beta chain) sequence with its context. The antigen remains undetermined. Profiling relied on immunoSEQ multiplex PCR, and the TCRdb table lists in-frame clones only, not all of them. The sample contains hundreds of thousands of clones, approximately 88% of which appear only once. The sample originates from a study of cytomegalovirus exposure and HLA in healthy donors. The study's findings and limits: It was approximately 150 TCR beta chains that were listed as cytomegalovirus-associated.

The sample consisted of PBMCs. The sequence was collected from a woman in her twenties or thirties in good health and CMV-seropositive.

This chain's CDR3 is CASSYRGPQETQYF. The CDR3 DNA sequence: TGTGCCAGCTCATACAGAGGACCCCAAGAGACCCAGTACTTC. This chain joins TRBV18 and TRBJ2-5, with D unclear. Germline V CDR1 and CDR2: KGHSH, LQKENI. The V end was cut by 5 bases, the J end by 1 base, with 11 bases between. The CDR3 covers 14 residues.